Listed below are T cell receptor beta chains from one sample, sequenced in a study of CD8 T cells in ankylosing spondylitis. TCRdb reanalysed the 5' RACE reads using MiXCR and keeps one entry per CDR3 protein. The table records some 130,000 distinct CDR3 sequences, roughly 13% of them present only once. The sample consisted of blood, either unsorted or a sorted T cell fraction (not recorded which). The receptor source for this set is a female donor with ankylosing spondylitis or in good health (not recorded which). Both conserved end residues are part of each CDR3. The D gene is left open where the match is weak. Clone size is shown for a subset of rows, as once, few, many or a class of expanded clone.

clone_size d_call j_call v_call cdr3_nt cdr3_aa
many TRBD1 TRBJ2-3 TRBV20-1 TGCAGTGCTAGAGGGCAGGGGGCTCCGGCAGATACGCAGTATTTT CSARGQGAPADTQYF
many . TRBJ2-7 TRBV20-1 TGCAGTGCTAGAGGGGGGTTAGCCGGCGGGACAAACGAGCAGTACTTC CSARGGLAGGTNEQYF
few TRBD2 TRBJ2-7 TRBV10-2 TGCGCCAGCCTCCGAGCCGAGTGGGGGGGGGAGCAGTACTTC CASLRAEWGGEQYF
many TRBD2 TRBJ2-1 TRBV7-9 TGTGCCAGCAGCTTAGCGGGGGGAAGCGGGGATTACTTCTTC CASSLAGGSGDYFF
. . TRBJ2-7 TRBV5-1 TGCGCCAGCAGCTTGGGGGCTGATAGCTCCTACGAGCAGTACTTC CASSLGADSSYEQYF
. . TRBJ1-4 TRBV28 TGTGCCAGCAGTTTCTCTTGGTTGCTGGGGAGGGGCACAACTAATGAAAAACTGTTTTTT CASSFSWLLGRGTTNEKLFF
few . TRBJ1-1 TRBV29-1 TGCAGCGTTTCCGTCCTCTCAGGGAACACTGAAGCTTTCTTT CSVSVLSGNTEAFF
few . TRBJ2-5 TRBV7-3 TGTGCCAGCACCAACAGGGAACGAGAGACCCAGTACTTC CASTNRERETQYF
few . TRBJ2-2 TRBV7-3 TGTGCCAGCAGCCCGGGCCGGGGAAGGGACACCGGGGAGCTGTTTTTT CASSPGRGRDTGELFF
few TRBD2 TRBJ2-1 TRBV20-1 TGCAGTGCTCAAATACCGGGACTACAATTCTACAATGAGCAGTTCTTC CSAQIPGLQFYNEQFF
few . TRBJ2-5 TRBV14 TGTGCCAGCAGCCAAGGAGCGTCACGAGAGACCCAGTACTTC CASSQGASRETQYF
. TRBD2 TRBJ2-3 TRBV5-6 TGTGCCAGCAGCTCCTCAGCGGGAGACGCAGATACGCAGTATTTT CASSSSAGDADTQYF
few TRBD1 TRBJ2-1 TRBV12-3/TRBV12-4 TGTGCCAGCAGGCCGGGACAGAACAATGAGCAGTTCTTC CASRPGQNNEQFF
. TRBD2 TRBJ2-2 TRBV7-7 TGTGCTAGCAGCTTTTCAGCGGGAGATGGGGAGCTGTTTTTT CASSFSAGDGELFF
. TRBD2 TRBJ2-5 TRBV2 TGTGCCAGCAGCAGACTAGCGGGGATACAAGAGACCCAGTACTTC CASSRLAGIQETQYF
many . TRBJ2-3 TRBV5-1 TGCGCCAGCAGCTTGGTAGAGGTGCCAGATACGCAGTATTTT CASSLVEVPDTQYF
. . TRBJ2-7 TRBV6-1 TGTGCCAGCAGTCAAAGCGGCCTGCGGGCAGGGATCTACGAGCAGTACTTC CASSQSGLRAGIYEQYF
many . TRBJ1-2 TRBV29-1 TGCAGCGTAAACGGGGTCCCAGCCTCTAACTATGGCTACACCTTC CSVNGVPASNYGYTF
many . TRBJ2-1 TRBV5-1 TGCGCCAGCAGCCCCGGGGTAGCCGCCCTCGATGAGCAGTTCTTC CASSPGVAALDEQFF
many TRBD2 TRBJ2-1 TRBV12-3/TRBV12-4 TGTGCCAGCAGTTTAGCGCTGGCGGGAGGTTCCATTGAGCAGTTCTTC CASSLALAGGSIEQFF
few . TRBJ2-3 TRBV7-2 TGTGCCAGCAGCTCGATGCAGGGAGATACGCAGTATTTT CASSSMQGDTQYF
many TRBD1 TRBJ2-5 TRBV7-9 TGTGCCAGCAGCTTATGGGAACAGGGGGAAGAGACCCAGTACTTC CASSLWEQGEETQYF
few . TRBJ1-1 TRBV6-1 TGTGCCAGCACGATCGCGCAGGGGAACCCGAACACTGAAGCTTTCTTT CASTIAQGNPNTEAFF
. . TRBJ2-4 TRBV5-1 TGCGCCAGCAGCTCGGAGGCGGCCAAAAACATTCAGTACTTC CASSSEAAKNIQYF
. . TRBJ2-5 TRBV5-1 TGCGCCAGCAGCTTGAGGGCGCGGGAGACCCAGTACTTC CASSLRARETQYF
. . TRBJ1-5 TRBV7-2 TGTGCCAGCAGCTTAGAAGCGGGCCTCAATCAGCCCCAGCATTTT CASSLEAGLNQPQHF
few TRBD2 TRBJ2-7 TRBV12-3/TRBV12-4 TGTGCCAGCAGCGGGGGGAGCGGGAGTTACGAGCAGTACTTC CASSGGSGSYEQYF
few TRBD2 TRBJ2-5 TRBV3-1 TGTGCCAGCAGCGGAGCGCGGGGGGGCGAAGAGACCCAGTACTTC CASSGARGGEETQYF
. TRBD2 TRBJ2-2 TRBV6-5 TGTGCCAGCAGTTGGTCTAGCGGGAGGGCCGAGGCCGGGGAGCTGTTTTTT CASSWSSGRAEAGELFF
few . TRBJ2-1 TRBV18 TGTGCCAGCTCCGCTGCGATACTCTCCTACAATGAGCAGTTCTTC CASSAAILSYNEQFF
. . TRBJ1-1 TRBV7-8 TGTGCCAGCAGCTTAAAGGCGTCCACGGAAGCTTTCTTT CASSLKASTEAFF
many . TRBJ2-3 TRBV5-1 TGCGCCAGCAGCTTGCCGGGGGGCACAGATACGCAGTATTTT CASSLPGGTDTQYF
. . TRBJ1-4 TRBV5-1 TGCGCCAGCAACGGGGGTGGAAGTAATGAAAAACTGTTTTTT CASNGGGSNEKLFF
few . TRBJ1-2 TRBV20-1 TGCAGTGCTAGAGACGGGTATAACTATGGCTACACCTTC CSARDGYNYGYTF
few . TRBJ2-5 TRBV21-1 TGTGCCAGCAGCAAAACCAGGGACAGGGAAGAGACCCAGTACTTC CASSKTRDREETQYF
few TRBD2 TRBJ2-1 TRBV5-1 TGCGCCAGCAGCCTGGGACTAGCGGCCTTTGAGGAGCAGTTCTTC CASSLGLAAFEEQFF
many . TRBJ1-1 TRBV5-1 TGCGCCAGCAGCCCCGACGGTCTGAACACTGAAGCTTTCTTT CASSPDGLNTEAFF
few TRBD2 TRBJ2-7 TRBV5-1 TGCGCCAGCAGAGAAGGGACTAACGCCTTTAGGGGCGAGCAGTACTTC CASREGTNAFRGEQYF
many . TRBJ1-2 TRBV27 TGTGCCAGCAGCCTCGGTTGGGGTTTATATGGCTACACCTTC CASSLGWGLYGYTF
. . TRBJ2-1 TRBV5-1 TGCGCCAGCAGCTTGGGTCAGGGGCCCTACAATGAGCAGTTCTTC CASSLGQGPYNEQFF
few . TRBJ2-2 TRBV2 TGTGCCAGCCGGACAAACGCGAACACCGGGGAGCTGTTTTTT CASRTNANTGELFF
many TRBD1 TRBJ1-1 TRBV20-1 TGCAGTGCTCCGGGACAGGGTATCGCTGAAGCTTTCTTT CSAPGQGIAEAFF
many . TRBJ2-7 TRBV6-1 TGTGCCTCGGGTGGCGACAACTCCTACGAGCAGTACTTC CASGGDNSYEQYF
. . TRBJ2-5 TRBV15 TGTGCCACCAGCTATGGGGGGCGGGGGGAGACCCAGTACTTC CATSYGGRGETQYF
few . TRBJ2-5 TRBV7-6 TGTGCCAGCAGCTTAACGCCTAGTGGCGAGACCCAGTACTTC CASSLTPSGETQYF
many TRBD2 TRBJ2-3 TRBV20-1 TGCAGTGCTACCCGCGGGGGGGCAGGTACAGATACGCAGTATTTT CSATRGGAGTDTQYF
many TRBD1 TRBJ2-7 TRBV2 TGTGCCAGCAGTGTTGTGGGGAGGACAGGGAGTTACGAGCAGTACTTC CASSVVGRTGSYEQYF
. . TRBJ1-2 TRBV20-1 TGCAGTGCTAAGCAACCGGCCAGGGATGGCTACACCTTC CSAKQPARDGYTF
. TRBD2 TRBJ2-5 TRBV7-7 TGTGCTAGCAGCGGTGGGACTAGCGGGGGAGGGACCCAGTACTTC CASSGGTSGGGTQYF
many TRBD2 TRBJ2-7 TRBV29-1 TGCAGCGCCTATCGGGAGGCGTCCGAGCAGTACTTC CSAYREASEQYF
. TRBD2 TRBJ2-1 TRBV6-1 TGTGCCAGCATCCCCAGCGGGGGGGCCTCCAATGAGCAGTTCTTC CASIPSGGASNEQFF
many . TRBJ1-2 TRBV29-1 TGCAGCGTTGGTGTGAGTCAGAACTATGGCTACACCTTC CSVGVSQNYGYTF
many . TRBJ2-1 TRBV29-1 TGCAGCGTAGTCACAGGGCGCTCCTACAATGAGCAGTTCTTC CSVVTGRSYNEQFF
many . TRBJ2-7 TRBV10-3 TGTGCCATTACGGACAGCTTAATGGAGCAGTACTTC CAITDSLMEQYF
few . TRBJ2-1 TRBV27 TGTGCCAGCAAGGGTAGCGGTCGAGGAGGTGAGCAGTTCTTC CASKGSGRGGEQFF
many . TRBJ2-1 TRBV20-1 TGCAGTGCAACCTTTTTCGGCAGAGAGGGGAATGAGCAGTTCTTC CSATFFGREGNEQFF